This TCR beta chain emerged from a study of shared clonotypes between healthy human individuals. Study-level information: In total, the donors were a couple of women and three men aged 18 to 49. Points from the study as a whole: Lower generation probabilities were found for non-shared clonotypes than for those shared by all four donors.

Measured with immunoSEQ multiplex PCR; TCRdb has only the in-frame clones, and not every one. The sample consists of some 1 million clones, around 74% of them appearing once. The J segment lost 2 bases and the V segment lost 3 bases, leaving 9 bases of the junction unmatched. This CDR3 comprises 17 residues. Germline lookup yields CDR1 GTSNPN and CDR2 SVGIG (reference sequence). On this clone: Its specificity is unknown.

The sequencing input was memory CD4+ T cells sorted from blood. Subset reported: CD45RA-negative fraction. This clonotype was obtained from a man younger than 30 in good health. The chain couples TRBV30 to TRBJ2-5, with 13 bases matching TRBD2. CDR3 protein: CAWSGLAGVWWQETQYF. CDR3 coding DNA: TGTGCCTGGAGCGGACTAGCGGGAGTTTGGTGGCAAGAGACCCAGTACTTC.